The source of this T cell receptor (beta chain) is a study of Ad26.COV2.S vaccination and SARS-CoV-2 variants. Study-wide context: Enrollment placed the donor in the COV1001 Ad26.COV2.S trial arm.

Generated by immunoSEQ multiplex PCR, the TCRdb table keeps only in-frame clones and is missing some. This sample has 450,000 to 550,000 clones, with 89% found just once. Treatment described: 15 to 20 received Ad26.COV2.S at low or high dose, single or two shots; about 5 received placebo; per-sample allocation not given. It was on day 63 after the first vaccine or placebo injection that samples were taken. This CDR3 region has 16 residues. Trimming took 0 bases from V and 5 from J, leaving 16 bases between them. The germline V gene has CDR1 SGHDN and CDR2 FVKESK. The chain has TRBV14 and TRBJ1-2, with D unclear. The clonotype was recovered from a person aged 18-65 years who received the Ad26.COV2.S COVID-19 vaccine or a placebo. Here the sequenced sample was peripheral blood, taken in a trial of Ad26.COV2.S vaccine versus placebo. The CDR3 region has the DNA TGTGCCAGCAGCCAAGATCGTCGACGGCGAAATTATGGCTACACCTTC. Protein sequence: CASSQDRRRRNYGYTF.